The 9 T cell receptor beta chains below all came from one sample that was sequenced in a study of shared clonotypes between healthy human individuals. Here immunoSEQ multiplex PCR was the method, and the copy in TCRdb shows in-frame clones only, minus some. The sample yields around 980,000 clones, approximately 80% seen once. The sequenced sample was memory CD4+ T cells from PBMCs. Subset meaning: CD45RA-negative fraction. These receptors all stem from a man between 18 and 35 years old in good health. Some clones in this sample may be carry-over from other donors' samples.

The V call is TRBV19, the J call TRBJ1-4; D uncertain. Germline CDR1 LNHDA, CDR2 SQIVND (reference sequence). The length of the CDR3 is 17 residues. The germline V and J ends were trimmed by 1 base and 7 bases, with 19 bases remaining between them. CDR3 loop: CASSIGSSAWVGEKLFF. Written as DNA, the CDR3 is TGTGCCAGTAGTATAGGCAGTTCAGCATGGGTCGGTGAAAAACTGTTTTTT.

J is TRBJ1-5 and V is TRBV6-1; D remains unclear. CDR1 is MNHNS and CDR2 is SASEGT in the germline V gene. V lost 1 base and J 9 bases, leaving 13 bases between the germline ends. CDR3 length: 14 residues. This CDR3 reads CASSEEGSMGPQHF. CDR3 nucleotides: TGTGCCAGCAGTGAAGAGGGCAGCATGGGGCCCCAGCATTTT.

V gene TRBV7-2 combines with J gene TRBJ1-2; D uncertain. The CDR3 length is 13 residues. CDR1 SGHTA and CDR2 FQGNSA come from the germline V gene. V lost 5 bases, J lost 2 bases, and 9 bases lay in between. CDR3 DNA: TGTGCCAGCAGCCCGCAGAAAAACTATGGCTACACCTTC. Translation: CASSPQKNYGYTF.

The rearrangement links TRBV7-2 to TRBJ2-1; D ambiguous. Germline CDR1 is SGHTA and CDR2 is FQGNSA. The CDR3 runs 12 residues. V lost 3 bases and J lost 9, with 9 bases in between. CDR3: CASSLISGEQFF. The CDR3 DNA sequence: TGTGCCAGCAGCTTGATATCGGGTGAGCAGTTCTTC.

A word on this clone: Being one base from a much bigger clone, this may be a read error. The J gene is TRBJ2-5, the V gene TRBV7-2; the D is unclear. The CDR3 is 14 residues long. Germline V CDR1 and CDR2: SGHTA, FQGNSA. The DNA of the CDR3 is TGTGTCAGCAGCCCACTGACATGGTTGGAGACCCAGTACTTC. Its translation is CVSSPLTWLETQYF. The full variable domain, its missing parts supplied by reference TRBV7-2 and TRBJ2-5, is GAGVSQSPSNKVTEKGKDVELRCDPISGHTALYWYRQSLGQGLEFLIYFQGNSAPDKSGLPSDRFSAERTGGSVSTLTIQRTQQEDSAVYLCVSSPLTWLETQYFGPGTRLLVL.

This clone has a single count. Other DNA sequences in the sample encode the same CDR3. This chain connects TRBV20-1 to TRBJ2-3; D call uncertain. CDR1 and CDR2 from the germline V gene are DFQATT and SNEGSKA (reference sequence). Trimming took off 6 bases at V and 6 bases at J, with 10 bases between the two ends. This CDR3 comprises 11 residues. The CDR3 bases are TGCAGTGCCCCATGGGCGGATACGCAGTATTTT. Its protein is CSAPWADTQYF.

This rearrangement joins TRBV9 to TRBJ2-1; D is perhaps TRBD2 (6 bases). Trimming removed 4 bases from V and 6 bases from J, with 14 bases in between. Per the germline V gene, CDR1 is SGDLS and CDR2 is YYNGEE. This CDR3 is 14 amino acids long. CDR3 in DNA: TGTGCCAGCAGCCCCGCCTTAGCGGCCAATGAGCAGTTCTTC. It yields the protein CASSPALAANEQFF.

The J gene is TRBJ2-3, the V gene TRBV9; TRBD2 aligns across 8 bases. CDR1 and CDR2 (germline): SGDLS, YYNGEE. The CDR3 totals 13 residues. V shed 7 bases, J shed 4 bases, and the junction held 5 bases outside the gene matches. The CDR3 DNA reads as TGTGCCAGCTCGGCGGGGGGAGCAGATACGCAGTATTTT. Translation: CASSAGGADTQYF.

In this sample, this clone turned up many times. V and J are TRBV5-4 and TRBJ1-1; D uncertain. CDR1 SGHNT and CDR2 YYREEE come from the germline V gene (reference sequence). This CDR3 has 14 amino acids. V shed 1 base and J shed 4 bases, with 11 bases lying between them. The CDR3 here is CASSLTQSGTEAFF. For the CDR3, the DNA is TGTGCCAGCAGCTTGACCCAGTCGGGCACTGAAGCTTTCTTT.